Below, 10 T cell receptor beta chains from the same sample are listed, as sequenced in a study of T cell repertoires in cytomegalovirus infection. TCRdb analysed the reads with MiXCR anew, one entry per CDR3 protein. This sample carries some 900,000 distinct CDR3 sequences, 30% to 35% of them seen once, and the ten largest clones take 9.5% to 15%. These receptors are not linked to any known antigen. Sample: cultured CD8+ T cells from PBMCs, taken from culture after CMV antigen stimulation. The source is a human donor in good health (CMV status not recorded). Some clones in this sample may be carry-over from other donors' samples.

In its sample, this clonotype was seen a few times. The gene calls are TRBV19 and TRBJ1-3, with D unresolved. The CDR3 is 11 amino acids. Trimming cost V 11 bases and J 0 bases, with 5 bases left between them. Germline values: CDR1 LNHDA, CDR2 SQIVND (reference sequence). The CDR3 sequence is CASPSGNTIYF. The CDR3 bases are TGTGCCTCGCCCTCTGGAAACACCATATATTTT.

The chain couples TRBV7-2 to TRBJ2-3; 11 bases match TRBD2. J was trimmed by 4 bases and V by 5 bases; bases with no gene match: 5. The germline V gene has CDR1 SGHTA and CDR2 FQGNSA. This CDR3 region has 15 residues. The chain's CDR3 is CASSMTSGEPDTQYF. DNA of the CDR3: TGTGCCAGCAGCATGACTAGCGGGGAACCAGATACGCAGTATTTT.

This clonotype was detected many times. V is TRBV7-9 and J is TRBJ1-4, with 8 bases lining up with TRBD1. Germline CDR1 is SEHNR and CDR2 is FQNEAQ (reference sequence). V dropped 0 bases and J dropped 7; count of bases not matched to a gene: 7. The CDR3 runs to 16 residues. The CDR3, as DNA: TGTGCCAGCAGCTTAGCGCGATCCCAGGGGGCTGAAAAACTGTTTTTT. Its translation is CASSLARSQGAEKLFF. Variable domain in full (rest from reference TRBV7-9 and TRBJ1-4): DTGVSQNPRHKITKRGQNVTFRCDPISEHNRLYWYRQTLGQGPEFLTYFQNEAQLEKSRLLSDRFSAERPKGSFSTLEIQRTEQGDSAMYLCASSLARSQGAEKLFFGSGTQLSVL.

This clonotype was seen a few times. The chain uses TRBV27 and TRBJ2-2; TRBD2 is a possible D gene (6 bases). Germline V gene lookup returns CDR1 MNHEY and CDR2 SMNVEV (reference sequence). The CDR3 is 19 amino acids. V lost 4 bases to trimming and J lost 3 bases, with 24 bases between them. CDR3 residues: CASSSILLRSGFYTGELFF. DNA for the CDR3: TGTGCCAGCAGTTCCATCCTCTTGAGAAGCGGGTTCTACACCGGGGAGCTGTTTTTT.

Worth noting for this clonotype: Sequence at one end of the junction differs from germline and may be a read error. The chain uses TRBV12-3 or TRBV12-4 and TRBJ1-2; 9 bases agree with TRBD1. The CDR3 runs 15 residues. DNA for the CDR3: TGTGCCACCAGTGCTAGGGGACAGGGAGACTATGGCTACACCTTC. It specifies CATSARGQGDYGYTF.

The V and J genes are TRBV6-2 or TRBV6-3 and TRBJ1-5; the D gene is possibly TRBD1 (5 bases). CDR1 and CDR2 (germline): MNHEY, SVGEGT. Between the trimmed V and J ends, which lost 0 bases and 9 bases, there was a span of 15 bases. The CDR3 totals 15 residues. The CDR3 coding sequence is TGTGCCAGCAGTTACTCCGGACACGGGAGGGGGCCCCAGCATTTT. Protein product: CASSYSGHGRGPQHF.

This clonotype showed up many times. The chain carries TRBV5-5 and TRBJ2-3; 11 nucleotides align to TRBD2. Per germline, CDR1 SGHKS and CDR2 YYEKEE (reference sequence). CDR3 length: 16 residues. The ends lost 4 bases at V and 1 base at J; junction bases unmatched: 5. DNA of the CDR3: TGTGCCAGCAGCGCCGGGACTAGCGGCCGCACAGATACGCAGTATTTT. Translation gives CASSAGTSGRTDTQYF. The whole variable domain, remainder taken from reference TRBV5-5 and TRBJ2-3, is DAGVTQSPTHLIKTRGQQVTLRCSPISGHKSVSWYQQVLGQGPQFIFQYYEKEERGRGNFPDRFSARQFPNYSSELNVNALLLGDSALYLCASSAGTSGRTDTQYFGPGTRLTVL.

This chain uses TRBV28 with TRBJ2-7, with D possibly being TRBD1 (6 bases). The CDR3 length is 14 residues. V lost 6 bases and J 4 bases, leaving 16 bases between the germline ends. Germline V gene data show CDR1 as MDHEN and CDR2 as SYDVKM. The chain's CDR3 is CASSETGTNYEQYV. CDR3 nucleotides: TGTGCCAGCAGCGAGACCGGGACAAATTACGAGCAGTACGTC.

This clonotype was counted a few times. The DNA for the CDR3 is TGTGCCAGCAGCGGTAGCGGGGGGCGAGCAGATACGCAGTATTTT. Its protein is CASSGSGGRADTQYF. The V gene is TRBV11-2, the J gene TRBJ2-3, with TRBD2 matching over 10 bases. The ends lost 5 bases at V and 4 bases at J; junction bases unmatched: 6. This CDR3 is 15 amino acids long. CDR1 SGHAT and CDR2 FQNNGV come from the germline V gene.

The chain combines TRBV6-1 with TRBJ2-1; a weak D match, TRBD2 (6 bases). The CDR3 extends over 14 amino acids. Germline V gene sequence: CDR1 MNHNS, CDR2 SASEGT. This chain's CDR3 is CGTLGGFTYNEQFF. In nucleotides, the CDR3 is TGTGGAACGCTTGGGGGGTTCACCTACAATGAGCAGTTCTTC.